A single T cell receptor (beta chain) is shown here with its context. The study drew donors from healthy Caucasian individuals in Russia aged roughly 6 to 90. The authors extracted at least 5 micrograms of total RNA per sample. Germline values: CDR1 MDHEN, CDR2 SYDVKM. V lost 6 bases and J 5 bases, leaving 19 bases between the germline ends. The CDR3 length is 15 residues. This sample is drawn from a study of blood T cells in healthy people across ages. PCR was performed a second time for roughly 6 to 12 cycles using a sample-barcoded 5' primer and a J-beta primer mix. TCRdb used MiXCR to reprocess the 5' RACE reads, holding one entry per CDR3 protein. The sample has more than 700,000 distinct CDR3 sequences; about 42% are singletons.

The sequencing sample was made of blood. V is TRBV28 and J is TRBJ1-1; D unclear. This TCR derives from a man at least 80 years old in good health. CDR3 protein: CASSPNPGKATEAFF. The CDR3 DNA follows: TGTGCCAGCAGCCCCAACCCGGGTAAGGCTACTGAAGCTTTCTTT.